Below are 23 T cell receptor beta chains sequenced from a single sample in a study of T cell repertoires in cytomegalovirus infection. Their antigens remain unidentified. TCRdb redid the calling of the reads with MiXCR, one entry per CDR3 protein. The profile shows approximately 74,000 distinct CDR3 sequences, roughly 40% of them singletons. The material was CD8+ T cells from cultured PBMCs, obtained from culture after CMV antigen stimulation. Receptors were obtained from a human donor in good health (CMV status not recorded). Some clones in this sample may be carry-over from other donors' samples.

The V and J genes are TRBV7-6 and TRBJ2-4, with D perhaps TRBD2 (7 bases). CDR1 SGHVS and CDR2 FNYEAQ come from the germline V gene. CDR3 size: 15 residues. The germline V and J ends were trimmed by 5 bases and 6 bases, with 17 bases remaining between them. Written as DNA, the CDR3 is TGTGCCAGCAGCCCGGCCGGGGGCGGGGGAAACATTCAGTACTTC. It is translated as CASSPAGGGGNIQYF.

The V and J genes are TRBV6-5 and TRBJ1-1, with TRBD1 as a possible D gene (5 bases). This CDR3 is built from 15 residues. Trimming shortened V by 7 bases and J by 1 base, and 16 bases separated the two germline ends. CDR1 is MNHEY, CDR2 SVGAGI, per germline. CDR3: CASIADGTRNTEAFF. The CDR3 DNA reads TGTGCCAGCATCGCGGACGGGACTAGGAACACTGAAGCTTTCTTT.

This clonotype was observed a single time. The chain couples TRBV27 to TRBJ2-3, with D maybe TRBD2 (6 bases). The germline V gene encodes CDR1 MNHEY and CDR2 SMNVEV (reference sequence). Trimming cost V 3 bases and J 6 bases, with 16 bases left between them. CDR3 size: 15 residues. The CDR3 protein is CASSFLRGGWDTQYF. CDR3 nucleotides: TGTGCCAGCAGTTTCCTACGAGGAGGGTGGGATACGCAGTATTTT.

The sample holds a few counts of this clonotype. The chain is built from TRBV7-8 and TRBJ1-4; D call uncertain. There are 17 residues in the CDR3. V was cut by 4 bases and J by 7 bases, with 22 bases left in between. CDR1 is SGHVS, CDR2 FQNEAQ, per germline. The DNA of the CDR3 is TGTGCCAGCAGCTCTTTTTCAGACCTCGAAGGTAGTGAAAAACTGTTTTTT. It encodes CASSSFSDLEGSEKLFF.

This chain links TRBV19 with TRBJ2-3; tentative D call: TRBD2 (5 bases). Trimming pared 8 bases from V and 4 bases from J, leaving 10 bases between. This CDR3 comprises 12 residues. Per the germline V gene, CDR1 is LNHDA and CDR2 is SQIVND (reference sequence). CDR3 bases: TGTGCCAGTCTAGGGAGCGCAGATACGCAGTATTTT. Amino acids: CASLGSADTQYF.

The CDR3 sequence: CASSGRQGVTEAFF. The CDR3 nucleotides read TGTGCCAGCAGTGGTCGACAGGGAGTCACTGAAGCTTTCTTT. V gene TRBV25-1 combines with J gene TRBJ1-1, with 7 bases lining up with TRBD1. The CDR3 length is 14 residues. V dropped 4 bases and J dropped 4; count of bases not matched to a gene: 6. The germline gives CDR1 MGHDK, CDR2 SYGVNS.

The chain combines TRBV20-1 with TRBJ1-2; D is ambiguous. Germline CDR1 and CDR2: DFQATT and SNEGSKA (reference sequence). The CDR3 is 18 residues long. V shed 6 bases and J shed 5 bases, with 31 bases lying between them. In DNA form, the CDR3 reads TGCAGTGCCCCGCCCTTACCGGGCCTCACCACCTCTCGGTATGGCTACACCTTC. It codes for CSAPPLPGLTTSRYGYTF.

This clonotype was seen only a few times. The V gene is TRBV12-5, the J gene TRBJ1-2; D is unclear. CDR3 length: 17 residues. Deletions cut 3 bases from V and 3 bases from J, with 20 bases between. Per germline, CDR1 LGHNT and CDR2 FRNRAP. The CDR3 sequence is CASGFQPGGDLDYGYTF. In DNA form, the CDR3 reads TGTGCTAGTGGTTTTCAGCCTGGAGGAGATTTAGACTATGGCTACACCTTC.

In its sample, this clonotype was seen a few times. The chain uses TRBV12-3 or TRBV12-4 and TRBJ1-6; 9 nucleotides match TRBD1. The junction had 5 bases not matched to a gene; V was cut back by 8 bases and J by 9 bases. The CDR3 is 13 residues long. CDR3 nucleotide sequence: TGTGCCAGCCTACAGGGGGCCGCTTCACCCCTCCACTTT. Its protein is CASLQGAASPLHF.

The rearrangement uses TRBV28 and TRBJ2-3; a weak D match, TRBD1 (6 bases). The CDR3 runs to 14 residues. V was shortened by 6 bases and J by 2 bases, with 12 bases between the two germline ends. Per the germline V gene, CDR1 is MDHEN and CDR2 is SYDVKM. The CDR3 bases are TGTGCCAGCAGCCTGGACAGTTACACAGATACGCAGTATTTT. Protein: CASSLDSYTDTQYF.

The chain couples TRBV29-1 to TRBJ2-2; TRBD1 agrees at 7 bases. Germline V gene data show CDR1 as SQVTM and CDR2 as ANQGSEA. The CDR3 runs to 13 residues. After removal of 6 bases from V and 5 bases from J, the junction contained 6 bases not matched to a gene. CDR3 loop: CSVEPTGTGELFF. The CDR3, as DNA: TGCAGCGTGGAGCCGACAGGGACCGGGGAGCTGTTTTTT.

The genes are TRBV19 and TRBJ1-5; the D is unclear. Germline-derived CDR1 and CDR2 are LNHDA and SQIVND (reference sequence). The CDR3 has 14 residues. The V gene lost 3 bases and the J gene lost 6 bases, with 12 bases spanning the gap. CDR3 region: CASSMLGGGQPQHF. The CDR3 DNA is TGTGCCAGTAGTATGCTAGGCGGCGGTCAGCCCCAGCATTTT.

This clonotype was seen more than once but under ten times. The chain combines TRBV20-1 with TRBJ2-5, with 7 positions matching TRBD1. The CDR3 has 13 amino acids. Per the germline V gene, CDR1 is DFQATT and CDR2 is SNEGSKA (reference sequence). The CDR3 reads CSLLGTEQETQYF. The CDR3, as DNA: TGCAGCCTGCTGGGGACAGAGCAAGAGACCCAGTACTTC.

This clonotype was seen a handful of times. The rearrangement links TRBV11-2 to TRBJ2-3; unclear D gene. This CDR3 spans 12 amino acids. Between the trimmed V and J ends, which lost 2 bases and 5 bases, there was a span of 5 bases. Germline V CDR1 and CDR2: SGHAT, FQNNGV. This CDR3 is CASSLSRDTQYF. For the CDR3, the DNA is TGTGCCAGCAGCTTAAGCCGAGATACGCAGTATTTT.

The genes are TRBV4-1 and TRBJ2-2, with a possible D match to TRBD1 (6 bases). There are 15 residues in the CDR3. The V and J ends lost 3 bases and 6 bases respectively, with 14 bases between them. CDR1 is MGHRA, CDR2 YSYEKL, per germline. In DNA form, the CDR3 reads TGCGCCAGCAGCCATCCGGGGCAGGGGCCCGGGGAGCTGTTTTTT. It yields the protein CASSHPGQGPGELFF.

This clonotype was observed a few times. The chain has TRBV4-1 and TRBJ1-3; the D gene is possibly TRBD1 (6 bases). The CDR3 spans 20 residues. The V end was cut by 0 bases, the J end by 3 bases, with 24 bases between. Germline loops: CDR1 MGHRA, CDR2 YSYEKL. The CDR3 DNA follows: TGCGCCAGCAGCCAAGACATCGTCGGGGGCGAGAACCTCCTTGGAAACACCATATATTTT. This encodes CASSQDIVGGENLLGNTIYF.

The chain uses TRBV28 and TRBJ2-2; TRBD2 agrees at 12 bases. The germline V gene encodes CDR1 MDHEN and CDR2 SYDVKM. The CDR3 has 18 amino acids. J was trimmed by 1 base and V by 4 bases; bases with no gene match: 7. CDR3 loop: CASSSSLLAGGNTGELFF. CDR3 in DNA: TGTGCCAGCAGTTCGTCCCTACTAGCGGGGGGGAACACCGGGGAGCTGTTTTTT. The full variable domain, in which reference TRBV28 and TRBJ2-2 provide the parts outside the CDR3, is DVKVTQSSRYLVKRTGEKVFLECVQDMDHENMFWYRQDPGLGLRLIYFSYDVKMKEKGDIPEGYSVSREKKERFSLILESASTNQTSMYLCASSSSLLAGGNTGELFFGEGSRLTVL.

This chain's CDR3 is CASSLELTGPGYTF. The CDR3 coding sequence is TGTGCCAGCAGCTTGGAGCTCACAGGGCCTGGCTACACCTTC. The V call is TRBV5-4, the J call TRBJ1-2; the D gene is possibly TRBD1 (6 bases). This CDR3 is 14 amino acids long. V was shortened by 0 bases and J by 7 bases, with 13 bases between the two germline ends. Germline CDR1 reads SGHNT; CDR2 reads YYREEE (reference sequence). Using reference TRBV5-4 and TRBJ1-2 for the parts outside the CDR3, the full variable domain is ETGVTQSPTHLIKTRGQQVTLRCSSQSGHNTVSWYQQALGQGPQFIFQYYREEENGRGNFPPRFSGLQFPNYSSELNVNALELDDSALYLCASSLELTGPGYTFGSGTRLTVV.

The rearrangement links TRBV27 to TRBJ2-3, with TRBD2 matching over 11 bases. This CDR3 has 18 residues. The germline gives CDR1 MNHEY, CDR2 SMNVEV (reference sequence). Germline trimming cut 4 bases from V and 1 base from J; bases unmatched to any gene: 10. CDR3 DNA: TGTGCCAGCAGTTCCCCTCGGCTAGCGGGGGGCGGCACAGATACGCAGTATTTT. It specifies CASSSPRLAGGGTDTQYF.

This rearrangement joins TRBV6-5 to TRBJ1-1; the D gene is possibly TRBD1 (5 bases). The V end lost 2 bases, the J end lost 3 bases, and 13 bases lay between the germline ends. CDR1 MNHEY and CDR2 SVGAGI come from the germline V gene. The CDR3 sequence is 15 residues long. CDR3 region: CASSYRRAGDTEAFF. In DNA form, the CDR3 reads TGTGCCAGCAGTTACCGCAGGGCGGGGGACACTGAAGCTTTCTTT.

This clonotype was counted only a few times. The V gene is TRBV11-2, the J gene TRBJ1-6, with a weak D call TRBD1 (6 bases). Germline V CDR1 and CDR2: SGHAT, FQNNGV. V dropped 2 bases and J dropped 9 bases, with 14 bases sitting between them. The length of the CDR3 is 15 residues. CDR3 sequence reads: CASSLNGQTPSPLHF. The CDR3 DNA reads TGTGCCAGCAGCTTAAACGGACAGACCCCTTCACCCCTCCACTTT.

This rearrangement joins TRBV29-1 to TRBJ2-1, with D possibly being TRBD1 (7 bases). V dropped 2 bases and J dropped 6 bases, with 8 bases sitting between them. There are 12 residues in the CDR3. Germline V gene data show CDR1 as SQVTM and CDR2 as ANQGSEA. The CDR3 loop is CSVEQGGNEQFF. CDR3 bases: TGCAGCGTTGAACAGGGGGGCAATGAGCAGTTCTTC.

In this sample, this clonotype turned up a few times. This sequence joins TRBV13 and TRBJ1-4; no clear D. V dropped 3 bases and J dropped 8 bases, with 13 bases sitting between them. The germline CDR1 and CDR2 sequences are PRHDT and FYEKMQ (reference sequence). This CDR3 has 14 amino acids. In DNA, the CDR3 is TGTGCCAGCAGCTTCTTGGAGGCGGGGGAAAAACTGTTTTTT. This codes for CASSFLEAGEKLFF.